The 6 T cell receptor beta chains below come from one sample, sequenced in a study of blood T cell repertoires in COVID-19. Measured with immunoSEQ multiplex PCR; TCRdb has only the in-frame clones, and not every one. The repertoire has more than 300,000 clones, approximately 90% of them found once; the top ten carry roughly 0.9%. Sequences were obtained from PBMCs or T cells enriched from blood (not recorded which). Source of these receptors: a middle-aged woman who had been exposed to COVID-19.

This chain links TRBV30 with TRBJ2-3; 8 bases align to TRBD2. Germline V lookup: CDR1 GTSNPN, CDR2 SVGIG (reference sequence). The length of the CDR3 is 12 residues. The V gene end was trimmed by 1 base and the J gene end by 8 bases; junction bases not matched to a gene: 2. CDR3: CAWSAGRGTQYF. CDR3 bases: TGTGCCTGGAGTGCCGGGAGGGGTACGCAGTATTTT.

This chain joins TRBV24-1 and TRBJ1-2; D not resolved. V was clipped by 3 bases and J by 2 bases, with 6 bases between them. The length of the CDR3 is 13 residues. Germline CDR1 KGHDR, CDR2 SFDVKD. This CDR3 is CATSDDTNYGYTF. CDR3 sequence (DNA): TGTGCCACCAGTGATGACACCAACTATGGCTACACCTTC.

The chain couples TRBV3-1 (or the pseudogene TRBV3-2) to TRBJ2-3; TRBD1 matches 12 bases. The V gene end was trimmed by 3 bases and the J gene end by 2 bases; junction bases not matched to a gene: 3. The germline V gene encodes CDR1 LGHDT and CDR2 YNNKEL (reference sequence). The CDR3 totals 16 residues. CDR3 sequence: CASSQGTGGSTDTQYF. The CDR3 DNA reads as TGTGCCAGCAGCCAGGGGACAGGGGGCTCCACAGATACGCAGTATTTT.

The rearrangement joins TRBV10-3 to TRBJ1-1; no clear D. Germline assignment: CDR1 ENHRY and CDR2 SYGVKD. V was pared by 3 bases and J by 1 base, with 9 bases between. This CDR3 is 14 amino acids long. The CDR3 sequence is CAISEGLANTEAFF. The CDR3 DNA is TGTGCCATCAGTGAAGGATTAGCGAACACTGAAGCTTTCTTT.

V is TRBV5-6 and J is TRBJ1-1, with 8 positions matching TRBD1. J was trimmed by 4 bases and V by 1 base; bases with no gene match: 9. The germline CDR1 and CDR2 sequences are SGHDT and YYEEEE. The CDR3 totals 16 residues. The CDR3 DNA reads as TGTGCCAGCAGCTTGCGGCAGGGGGCTTTGATCACTGAAGCTTTCTTT. Its protein is CASSLRQGALITEAFF.

The chain combines TRBV9 with TRBJ2-7, with 10 bases aligning to TRBD1. The V segment lost 3 bases and the J segment 4 bases; nucleotides outside the gene matches: 7. The CDR3 consists of 15 residues. Germline CDR1 reads SGDLS; CDR2 reads YYNGEE. CDR3 nucleotide sequence: TGTGCCAGCAGCGGAACCGGGACAGGGGCGTACGAGCAGTACTTC. This gives the protein CASSGTGTGAYEQYF. Looking up the rest from reference TRBV9 and TRBJ2-7 gives the full variable domain: DSGVTQTPKHLITATGQRVTLRCSPRSGDLSVYWYQQSLDQGLQFLIQYYNGEERAKGNILERFSAQQFPDLHSELNLSSLELGDSALYFCASSGTGTGAYEQYFGPGTRLTVT.